Below, 28 T cell receptor beta chains from the same sample are listed, as sequenced in a study of OX40 agonist ivuxolimab in advanced cancers. Measured with immunoSEQ multiplex PCR; TCRdb has only the in-frame clones, and not every one. The table has about 69,000 clones, over 60% seen once; the top ten hold 2% to 2.5%. The sample consisted of CD4+ or CD8+ T cells sorted from blood, taken in a trial of the OX40 agonist ivuxolimab. All receptors come from an adult with an advanced solid tumor such as melanoma, head and neck, liver or kidney cancer.

V is TRBV5-1 and J is TRBJ2-1; a possible D gene is TRBD2 (5 bases). The germline V gene encodes CDR1 SGHRS and CDR2 YFSETQ. CDR3 length: 15 amino acids. V lost 0 bases and J lost 5, with 12 bases in between. The chain's CDR3 is CASSLDAGFDNEQFF. For the CDR3, the DNA is TGCGCCAGCAGCTTGGACGCGGGCTTCGACAATGAGCAGTTCTTC.

The rearrangement links TRBV2 to TRBJ2-5; 9 nucleotides match TRBD2. Unmatched junction bases numbered 8, after V lost 5 bases and J lost 4 bases. Germline lookup yields CDR1 SNHLY and CDR2 FYNNEI. The CDR3 is made up of 15 amino acids. In DNA, the CDR3 is TGTGCCAGCAGTAAAGAGGGACTAGCAGGAGAGACCCAGTACTTC. Translated: CASSKEGLAGETQYF.

This clone was detected only a few times. V gene TRBV30 combines with J gene TRBJ2-1; possible D gene TRBD1, 5 bases. From germline, CDR1 is GTSNPN and CDR2 SVGIG (reference sequence). V lost 0 bases, J lost 6 bases, and 15 bases lay in between. The CDR3 has 15 residues. The DNA for the CDR3 is TGTGCCTGGAGTGTACCGGCAGGGATTCGCAATGAGCAGTTCTTC. It codes for CAWSVPAGIRNEQFF.

The CDR3 DNA follows: TGTGCCAGCGCGATCTCCGGGGGCGGACCAGATACGCAGTATTTT. This translates into CASAISGGGPDTQYF. The J gene is TRBJ2-3, the V gene TRBV6-5; D possibly uses TRBD1 or TRBD2 (6 bases each). The ends were cut back, 8 bases at V and 4 bases at J, with 19 bases in the middle. The length of the CDR3 is 15 residues. The germline gives CDR1 MNHEY, CDR2 SVGAGI.

This chain uses TRBV4-2 with TRBJ1-2; no firm D call. Trimming left V 4 bases short and J 8 bases short, with 17 bases between. Germline values: CDR1 LGHNA, CDR2 YNFKEQ. The CDR3 covers 14 residues. This CDR3 is CASSLGSTMGGYTF. The CDR3 DNA follows: TGTGCCAGCAGCCTCGGTAGTACTATGGGCGGCTACACCTTC.

This chain links TRBV10-1 with TRBJ2-5, with 11 bases matching TRBD2. With 0 bases clipped from V and 7 bases from J, the junction kept 13 bases outside the gene matches. Germline V gives CDR1 WNHNN, CDR2 SYGVQD (reference sequence). This CDR3 contains 18 residues. The CDR3 DNA is TGCGCCAGCAGTGAGTCCGGGACTAGCGGCCCAATCCGGGGGACCCAGTACTTC. As protein: CASSESGTSGPIRGTQYF.

CDR3 sequence (DNA): TGTGCCAGCAGCTTAGGCTCCTACGAGCAGTACTTC. Translating it yields CASSLGSYEQYF. This chain links TRBV7-9 with TRBJ2-7; D ambiguous. Germline V gene data show CDR1 as SEHNR and CDR2 as FQNEAQ (reference sequence). This CDR3 is built from 12 residues. Trimming left V 1 base short and J 0 bases short, with 1 base between.

The J gene is TRBJ2-7, the V gene TRBV4-1; 12 positions match TRBD1. V trimming: 3 bases; J trimming: 6 bases; junction bases outside the gene matches: 9. The CDR3 covers 16 residues. The germline V gene encodes CDR1 MGHRA and CDR2 YSYEKL. CDR3 nucleotides: TGCGCCAGCAGCCAGGTCCTCGGGACAGGGGGCAGCGAGCAGTACTTC. This sequence encodes CASSQVLGTGGSEQYF.

CDR3 DNA sequence: TGCGCCAGCAGCTTGGCTCCCGGGGGGGCTTACAATGAGCAGTTCTTC. Protein product: CASSLAPGGAYNEQFF. The chain combines TRBV5-1 with TRBJ2-1, with TRBD2 matching over 8 bases. Germline loops: CDR1 SGHRS, CDR2 YFSETQ. Trimming took 0 bases from V and 4 from J; bases not matched to a gene: 6. CDR3 length: 16 residues.

The chain links TRBV5-4 to TRBJ1-2; possibly TRBD1 for D (5 bases). Germline CDR1 and CDR2: SGHNT and YYREEE (reference sequence). The CDR3 consists of 14 residues. Trimming shortened V by 2 bases and J by 4 bases, and 12 bases separated the two germline ends. The CDR3: CASSLGGGSYGYTF. The CDR3 DNA is TGTGCCAGCAGCTTAGGTGGGGGGAGCTATGGCTACACCTTC.

The chain is built from TRBV11-2 and TRBJ2-5, with D maybe TRBD1 (6 bases). The CDR3 loop spans 14 amino acids. Trimming removed 0 bases at V and 7 bases at J, with 12 bases between. Germline lookup yields CDR1 SGHAT and CDR2 FQNNGV. CDR3: CASSLDRGEGTQYF. In nucleotides, the CDR3 is TGTGCCAGCAGCTTAGACAGGGGCGAGGGGACCCAGTACTTC.

The genes are TRBV5-6 and TRBJ1-4, with D possibly matching TRBD1 (5 bases). V lost 4 bases and J lost 3, with 10 bases in between. Germline loops: CDR1 SGHDT, CDR2 YYEEEE. CDR3 length equals 14 residues. CDR3 sequence (DNA): TGTGCCAGCAGCCCAGGGCCTTCTAATGAAAAACTGTTTTTT. Translated, it gives CASSPGPSNEKLFF.

This clone appeared a few times. V gene TRBV28 combines with J gene TRBJ2-6; no definite D call. The CDR3 contains 14 residues. With 7 bases removed from V and 0 bases from J, the gap between germline ends came to 7 bases. CDR1 MDHEN and CDR2 SYDVKM come from the germline V gene. The CDR3 region is CASNLNSGANVLTF. CDR3 nucleotides: TGTGCCAGCAACCTGAACTCTGGGGCCAACGTCCTGACTTTC.

The V gene is TRBV27, the J gene TRBJ2-3; 10 bases match TRBD2. Unmatched junction bases numbered 9, after V lost 3 bases and J lost 6 bases. In germline, CDR1 is MNHEY, CDR2 SMNVEV (reference sequence). The CDR3 runs 16 residues. In nucleotides, the CDR3 is TGTGCCAGCAGTTTCTCGTCTAGCGGGAGAGCGGATACGCAGTATTTT. Translating it yields CASSFSSSGRADTQYF.

This clone was counted a single time. The chain carries TRBV5-5 and TRBJ2-5, with 8 bases matching TRBD2. The CDR3 covers 14 residues. Germline assignment: CDR1 SGHKS and CDR2 YYEKEE (reference sequence). V dropped 4 bases and J dropped 4; count of bases not matched to a gene: 6. CDR3 in DNA: TGTGCCAGCAGCCTGGCGGGGGGCCGAGAGACCCAGTACTTC. Translating gives CASSLAGGRETQYF.

V and J are TRBV5-1 and TRBJ2-1; TRBD2 matches at 13 bases. This CDR3 has 15 residues. V lost 6 bases, J lost 7 bases, and 7 bases stayed unmatched. Germline V lookup: CDR1 SGHRS, CDR2 YFSETQ. The CDR3 here is CASKPGTSGANEQFF. CDR3 coding DNA: TGCGCCAGCAAACCCGGGACTAGCGGGGCTAATGAGCAGTTCTTC.

The rearrangement joins TRBV4-1 to TRBJ1-1; 8 nucleotides align to TRBD1. J was trimmed by 5 bases and V by 5 bases; bases with no gene match: 7. The CDR3 has 14 residues. Germline V gene sequence: CDR1 MGHRA, CDR2 YSYEKL. The CDR3, as DNA: TGCGCCAGCAGCACCCGGACAGGGAGGACTGAAGCTTTCTTT. Protein product: CASSTRTGRTEAFF.

The chain combines TRBV5-1 with TRBJ1-2; D is perhaps TRBD1 (5 bases). This CDR3 has 11 residues. V was trimmed by 5 bases and J by 3 bases, leaving 5 bases between them. The germline V gene encodes CDR1 SGHRS and CDR2 YFSETQ. The DNA for the CDR3 is TGCGCCAGCAGACAGGACTATGGCTACACCTTC. Its translation is CASRQDYGYTF.

The V and J genes are TRBV16 and TRBJ1-1; 7 nucleotides agree with TRBD1. The CDR3 has 15 residues. V dropped 5 bases and J dropped 1; count of bases not matched to a gene: 7. Looked up from germline, CDR1 is KGHSY and CDR2 is FQNENV. CDR3 nucleotides: TGTGCCAGCAGCAAACAACAGGGGCGGAACACTGAAGCTTTCTTT. Its translation is CASSKQQGRNTEAFF.

This rearrangement joins TRBV5-1 to TRBJ1-4; D is uncertain. Germline V gene sequence: CDR1 SGHRS, CDR2 YFSETQ. The V end lost 1 base, the J end lost 7 bases, and 8 bases lay between the germline ends. CDR3 length equals 13 residues. The CDR3 DNA is TGCGCCAGCAGCTTGAGTCTTAGTGAAAAACTGTTTTTT. This translates into CASSLSLSEKLFF.

This rearrangement joins TRBV28 to TRBJ2-7; TRBD2 agrees at 16 bases. The CDR3 spans 18 residues. The germline V gene encodes CDR1 MDHEN and CDR2 SYDVKM. The J segment lost 4 bases and the V segment lost 6 bases, leaving 12 bases of the junction unmatched. CDR3: CASRLGGTSGRAAYEQYF. As DNA, the CDR3 is TGTGCCAGCAGACTAGGCGGGACTAGCGGGAGGGCGGCGTACGAGCAGTACTTC.

The V gene is TRBV7-3, the J gene TRBJ2-5, with a weak D call TRBD1 (6 bases). In germline, CDR1 is SGHTA, CDR2 FQGTGA. The CDR3 sequence is 15 residues long. Trimming left V 2 bases short and J 2 bases short, with 12 bases between. The CDR3 nucleotides read TGTGCCAGCAGCTTACTATCGGGACAACAAGAGACCCAGTACTTC. It is translated as CASSLLSGQQETQYF.

This chain links TRBV10-3 with TRBJ2-3; 12 bases agree with TRBD2. Germline V gene lookup returns CDR1 ENHRY and CDR2 SYGVKD. This CDR3 comprises 16 residues. Unmatched junction bases numbered 11, after V lost 6 bases and J lost 7 bases. CDR3 coding DNA: TGTGCCATCAGCTCGACTAGCGGGGGACTTATGAATACGCAGTATTTT. Protein sequence: CAISSTSGGLMNTQYF.

CDR3 amino acids: CASSSSSGGALTGELFF. The CDR3 bases are TGCGCCAGCAGCTCCAGTAGCGGGGGGGCCCTTACCGGGGAGCTGTTTTTT. The V call is TRBV5-1, the J call TRBJ2-2; 11 nucleotides line up with TRBD2. In germline, CDR1 is SGHRS, CDR2 YFSETQ. This CDR3 contains 17 residues. With V trimmed by 3 bases and J by 5 bases, 9 bases remained unmatched.

The V and J genes are TRBV19 and TRBJ1-5; D remains unclear. Trimming stripped 2 bases from V and 0 bases from J, with 5 bases between. Germline assignment: CDR1 LNHDA and CDR2 SQIVND (reference sequence). The length of the CDR3 is 14 residues. In DNA, the CDR3 is TGTGCCAGTAGTATATTGCATAGCAATCAGCCCCAGCATTTT. It yields the protein CASSILHSNQPQHF.

V and J are TRBV5-1 and TRBJ2-1, with D perhaps being TRBD1 or TRBD2 (5 bases each). V lost 7 bases, J lost 7 bases, and 21 bases lay in between. The CDR3 sequence is 15 residues long. CDR1 is SGHRS, CDR2 YFSETQ, per germline. CDR3 protein: CASYPPLEGRNEQFF. CDR3 nucleotide sequence: TGCGCCAGCTATCCCCCCCTAGAGGGACGGAATGAGCAGTTCTTC.

This clone has a single count. The chain joins TRBV9 to TRBJ2-7, with D tentatively TRBD2 (6 bases). The CDR3 runs to 13 residues. Germline CDR1 SGDLS, CDR2 YYNGEE. The V end lost 4 bases, the J end lost 3 bases, and 11 bases lay between the germline ends. The CDR3 region has the DNA TGTGCCAGCAGCCCCGGGACTCACTACGAGCAGTACTTC. Translating gives CASSPGTHYEQYF.

CDR3 loop: CASSLDRWGETQYF. In DNA, the CDR3 is TGTGCCAGCAGTCTGGACAGATGGGGAGAGACCCAGTACTTC. The rearrangement links TRBV27 to TRBJ2-5, with D tentatively TRBD1 (6 bases). Between the trimmed V and J ends, which lost 5 bases and 4 bases, there was a span of 14 bases. The germline V gene has CDR1 MNHEY and CDR2 SMNVEV (reference sequence). The CDR3 runs to 14 residues.